These T cell receptor beta chains were read from a single sample in a study of control samples from healthy donors and cancer patients. Using immunoSEQ multiplex PCR, the repertoire was profiled, and TCRdb retains in-frame clones only, with some absent. The sample carries 90,000 to 100,000 clones, around 80% recorded once. Sequenced material: blood. These receptors originate from a woman younger than 45 in good health. Both conserved end residues are trimmed from each CDR3. A row's size may be missing; if present it is once, few, many or a size class.

v_gene	abundance	CDR3aa
TRBV7-2	.	ASSLAGLGKETQY
TRBV7-2	.	ASSLASRLPYEQY
TRBV27	.	ASSIREGGYEQY
TRBV5-1	.	ASSLSGNIQY
TRBV7-3	once	ASSLEGTGTYEQY
TRBV10-3	.	AIKGEQGDSGNTIY
TRBV29-1	.	SVERRNSYEQY
TRBV7-2	.	ASSSGRGHYEQY
TRBV12-5	.	ASGSTTGGYTDTQY
TRBV9	few	ASSVGAQGGEYGYT
TRBV12-3/TRBV12-4	.	ASSLRGLYEQY
TRBV6-1	.	ASSEAQGVSNEQF
TRBV15	.	ATSQRGGTEAF
TRBV7-2	.	ASSLSGTYEQY
TRBV5-1	.	ASSLGRGDEQY
TRBV11-2	.	ASSLAASGDFYGYT
TRBV6-2/TRBV6-3	.	ASSWGTDSNYGYT
TRBV30	.	AWSRDGGSPQH